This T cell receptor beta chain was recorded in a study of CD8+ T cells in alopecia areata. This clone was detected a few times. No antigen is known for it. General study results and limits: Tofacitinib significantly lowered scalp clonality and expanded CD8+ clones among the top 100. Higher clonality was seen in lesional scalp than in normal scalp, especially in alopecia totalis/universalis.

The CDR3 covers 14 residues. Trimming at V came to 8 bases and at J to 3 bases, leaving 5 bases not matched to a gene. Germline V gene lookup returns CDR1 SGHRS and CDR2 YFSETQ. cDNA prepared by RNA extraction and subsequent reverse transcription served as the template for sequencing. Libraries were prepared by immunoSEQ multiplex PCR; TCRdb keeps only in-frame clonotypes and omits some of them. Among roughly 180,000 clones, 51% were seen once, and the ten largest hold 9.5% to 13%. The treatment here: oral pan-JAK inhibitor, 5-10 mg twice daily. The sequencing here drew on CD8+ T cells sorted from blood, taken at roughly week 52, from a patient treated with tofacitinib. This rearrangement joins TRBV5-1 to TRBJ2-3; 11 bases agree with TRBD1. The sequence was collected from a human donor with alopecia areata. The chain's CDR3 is CASHRDRGTDTQYF. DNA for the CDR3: TGCGCCAGTCACCGGGACAGGGGGACAGATACGCAGTATTTT.